Listed below are T cell receptor beta chains from one sample, sequenced in a study of cytomegalovirus exposure and HLA in healthy donors. Profiled with immunoSEQ multiplex PCR; TCRdb holds only in-frame clones, not every one. The table has some 150,000 clones, approximately 80% seen once. The sequenced sample was PBMCs. The source of these receptors is a woman in her 30s in good health and CMV-seropositive. Each CDR3 is given with its conserved first and last residue. A D gene is named only where the DNA matches it firmly. Clone size is stated in some rows and not others, as once, few, many or a class when expanded.

J: TRBJ2-7
V: TRBV6-1
size: -
D: -
DNA: TGTGCCAGCAGTCGGGAGAGGGGTTTCGAGCAGTACTTC
CDR3: CASSRERGFEQYF

J: TRBJ1-1
V: TRBV5-4
size: -
D: -
DNA: TGTGCCAGCAGCCCTCCATTCACGGGAAACACTGAAGCTTTCTTT
CDR3: CASSPPFTGNTEAFF

J: TRBJ2-1
V: TRBV5-6
size: -
D: TRBD1
DNA: TGTGCCAGCAGCCCCACCGGGGGGACAGGGGACTACAATGAGCAGTTCTTC
CDR3: CASSPTGGTGDYNEQFF

J: TRBJ1-3
V: TRBV7-9
size: -
D: TRBD1
DNA: TGTGCCAGCAGGCGACAGGGAATATCTGGAAACACCATATATTTT
CDR3: CASRRQGISGNTIYF

J: TRBJ1-1
V: TRBV7-2
size: -
D: TRBD1
DNA: TGTGCCAGCAGCTTAGTCCCGGGACAGGGAAGGGCTGAAGCTTTCTTT
CDR3: CASSLVPGQGRAEAFF

J: TRBJ1-1
V: TRBV2
size: -
D: -
DNA: TGTGCCAGCAGTGAAGCGCTTCGGAGGGGGAACACTGAAGCTTTCTTT
CDR3: CASSEALRRGNTEAFF

J: TRBJ2-5
V: TRBV5-1
size: -
D: -
DNA: TGCGCCAGCAGCTTCAGGGCTCAGGAGACCCAGTACTTC
CDR3: CASSFRAQETQYF

J: TRBJ2-1
V: TRBV11-3
size: -
D: TRBD2
DNA: TGTGCCAGCAGCGCAGGGACTAGCGGGGGTCGGGGTGAGCAGTTCTTC
CDR3: CASSAGTSGGRGEQFF

J: TRBJ2-5
V: TRBV2
size: few
D: TRBD1
DNA: TGTGCCAGCAGTGAACAGATCTACGGGACAGGGGGGGAGACCCAGTACTTC
CDR3: CASSEQIYGTGGETQYF

J: TRBJ1-2
V: TRBV6-5
size: -
D: -
DNA: TGTGCCAGCAGTTACTCCGGAGACCCCTATGGCTACACCTTC
CDR3: CASSYSGDPYGYTF

J: TRBJ2-7
V: TRBV6-6
size: many
D: -
DNA: TGTGCCAGCAGTTACTTCCATATCCCTAACTACGAGCAGTACTTC
CDR3: CASSYFHIPNYEQYF

J: TRBJ2-3
V: TRBV28
size: once
D: TRBD2
DNA: TGTGCCAGCAGCCCTAAATCTAGCGGGGGGCCCGCATTT
CDR3: CASSPKSSGGPAF

J: TRBJ1-5
V: TRBV28
size: -
D: TRBD1
DNA: TGTGCCAGCAGTTTCCGGACAGGCGTCAATCAGCCCCAGCATTTT
CDR3: CASSFRTGVNQPQHF

J: TRBJ1-2
V: TRBV18
size: -
D: TRBD1
DNA: TGTGCCAGCTCAAAGACAGGGACGAACTATGGCTACACCTTC
CDR3: CASSKTGTNYGYTF

J: TRBJ2-7
V: TRBV2
size: -
D: TRBD1
DNA: TGTGCCAGCAGTGAGGAAGAACAGGGACAGGGCTACGAGCAGTACTTC
CDR3: CASSEEEQGQGYEQYF

J: TRBJ2-2
V: TRBV5-6
size: once
D: TRBD1
DNA: TGTGCCAGCAGCATCGGGACAGTCCTGGGGGAGCTGTTTTTT
CDR3: CASSIGTVLGELFF

J: TRBJ1-1
V: TRBV4-2
size: -
D: -
DNA: TGTGCCAGCAGCCAAGGCCTGGGGGGGAACTGGGTAGCTTTCTTT
CDR3: CASSQGLGGNWVAFF

J: TRBJ2-5
V: TRBV5-4
size: -
D: TRBD2
DNA: TGTGCCAGCAGCTTGGAGGAGCGGGGGGGAGAGACCCAGTACTTC
CDR3: CASSLEERGGETQYF

J: TRBJ2-3
V: TRBV15
size: -
D: TRBD2
DNA: TGTGCCACCAGCAGATTACCGGGGGGGGGTGGAGATACGCAGTATTTT
CDR3: CATSRLPGGGGDTQYF

J: TRBJ2-7
V: TRBV12-5
size: -
D: TRBD2
DNA: TGTGCTAGTGGTTTGGTGTTGCGGGGGGCCGACGAGCAGTACTTC
CDR3: CASGLVLRGADEQYF

J: TRBJ2-2
V: TRBV27
size: -
D: -
DNA: TGTGCCAGCAGTTTGCAACAGCCCGGGACACCCCTGAAGGCCGGGGAGCTGTTTTTT
CDR3: CASSLQQPGTPLKAGELFF

J: TRBJ1-3
V: TRBV30
size: -
D: -
DNA: TGTGCCTGGAGTGTGGGCAGGGTTACTGGAAACACCATATATTTT
CDR3: CAWSVGRVTGNTIYF

J: TRBJ1-2
V: TRBV10-2
size: once
D: TRBD1
DNA: TGCGCCAGCAGTGTGGGACAGGGAAACCAAGGCTACACCTTC
CDR3: CASSVGQGNQGYTF

J: TRBJ1-4
V: TRBV20-1
size: -
D: -
DNA: TGCAGTGCCCAGGAGGCAATTCAGTTTTTT
CDR3: CSAQEAIQFF

J: TRBJ2-2
V: TRBV5-4
size: -
D: TRBD1
DNA: TGTGCCAGCAGCTCGGGACAGGGTTCTCTCTCCGGGGAGCTGTTTTTT
CDR3: CASSSGQGSLSGELFF

J: TRBJ2-7
V: TRBV5-4
size: -
D: TRBD2
DNA: TGTGCCAGCAGCCTCGGGGGTAGCGGGGGCCGTTTACGAGGCGAGCAGTACTTC
CDR3: CASSLGGSGGRLRGEQYF

J: TRBJ1-4
V: TRBV10-1
size: -
D: TRBD1
DNA: TGCGCCAGCAGTATTACTCGGGACAGGTCATCAACTAATGAAAAACTGTTTTTT
CDR3: CASSITRDRSSTNEKLFF

J: TRBJ2-5
V: TRBV7-2
size: -
D: TRBD1
DNA: TGTGCCAGCAACGCCAGGACAGGGGCAGAGACCCAGTACTTC
CDR3: CASNARTGAETQYF

J: TRBJ1-2
V: TRBV30
size: few
D: TRBD1
DNA: TGTGCACAAGGTCGGGCAGGGGGAGAGGACACCTTC
CDR3: CAQGRAGGEDTF

J: TRBJ2-1
V: TRBV5-1
size: -
D: TRBD2
DNA: TGCGCCAGCAGCTTCAGCGGGGGGGCCGGTGAGCAGTTCTTC
CDR3: CASSFSGGAGEQFF

J: TRBJ1-1
V: TRBV15
size: -
D: -
DNA: TGTGCCACCAGCAGAGATTACGGGGGACGGGAAGCTTTCTTT
CDR3: CATSRDYGGREAFF

J: TRBJ2-3
V: TRBV4-3
size: -
D: TRBD2
DNA: TGCGCCAGCAGCCGAGAGCTCGGACTAGGTAGGAATTTT
CDR3: CASSRELGLGRNF

J: TRBJ1-2
V: TRBV7-2
size: few
D: -
DNA: TGTGCCAGCAGCTTAATACTTGCCAATGGCTACACCTTC
CDR3: CASSLILANGYTF

J: TRBJ2-3
V: TRBV7-9
size: -
D: TRBD2
DNA: TGTGCCAGCAGCTCGACTAGCGGGGCTTACGGTACGCAGTATTTT
CDR3: CASSSTSGAYGTQYF

J: TRBJ1-4
V: TRBV28
size: -
D: -
DNA: TGTGCCAGCACCAGTGAAAGGCGGTGGACTAATGAAAAACTGTTTTTT
CDR3: CASTSERRWTNEKLFF

J: TRBJ1-4
V: TRBV7-9
size: -
D: TRBD1
DNA: TGTGCCAGCAGCATACTAACAGGGGGCGATGAAAAACTGTTTTTT
CDR3: CASSILTGGDEKLFF

J: TRBJ1-6
V: TRBV5-1
size: -
D: TRBD1
DNA: TGCGCCAGCAGCTTTGGGACAGGGCGGCTGAGCTCCTATAATTCACCCCTCCACTTT
CDR3: CASSFGTGRLSSYNSPLHF

J: TRBJ2-7
V: TRBV20-1
size: few
D: TRBD2
DNA: TGCAGTGCTCGGGGGGGGAGTGAGCAGTACTTC
CDR3: CSARGGSEQYF

J: TRBJ1-1
V: TRBV9
size: -
D: -
DNA: TGTGCCAGCAGCGTAGAAACAGGGCGATACGGGGAAGCTTTCTTT
CDR3: CASSVETGRYGEAFF

J: TRBJ1-4
V: TRBV18
size: once
D: -
DNA: TGTGCCAGCTCACCAACCATGAGTCCAACTAATGAAAAACTGTTTTTT
CDR3: CASSPTMSPTNEKLFF

J: TRBJ1-2
V: TRBV4-3
size: once
D: -
DNA: TGCGCCAGCAGCCAAGACCAGGGGAACTATGGCTACACCTTC
CDR3: CASSQDQGNYGYTF

J: TRBJ1-2
V: TRBV15
size: -
D: TRBD1
DNA: TGTGCCACCAGCCGAAGTCCCCAGGGGGCGCGGGGCTACACCTTC
CDR3: CATSRSPQGARGYTF

J: TRBJ1-2
V: TRBV4-3
size: -
D: TRBD1
DNA: TGCGCCGGCAGCCAACGGACAGGGCGTGACTATGGCTACACCTTC
CDR3: CAGSQRTGRDYGYTF

J: TRBJ2-1
V: TRBV28
size: -
D: TRBD2
DNA: TGTGCCAGCAGTTTGGGGGGGGCCTACAATGAGCAGTTCTTC
CDR3: CASSLGGAYNEQFF

J: TRBJ1-6
V: TRBV7-3
size: few
D: TRBD1
DNA: TGTGCCAGCAGCCCAGGGGGAACCTATAATTCACCCCTCCACTTT
CDR3: CASSPGGTYNSPLHF

J: TRBJ1-3
V: TRBV9
size: -
D: -
DNA: TGTGCCAGCAGCCCCGGGGGGGCCTCTGGAAACACCATATATTTT
CDR3: CASSPGGASGNTIYF

J: TRBJ1-2
V: TRBV7-8
size: -
D: -
DNA: TGTGCCAGCAGCCCGGACAGAGCTAACTATGGCTACACCTTC
CDR3: CASSPDRANYGYTF

J: TRBJ1-5
V: TRBV18
size: -
D: -
DNA: TGTGCCAGCTCACCATACCAGGTTAGCAATCAGCCCCAGCATTTT
CDR3: CASSPYQVSNQPQHF

J: TRBJ2-7
V: TRBV5-4
size: -
D: TRBD1
DNA: TGTGCCAGCAGCGATGACTTTACCGGGACAGGGAGGTACGAGCAGTACTTC
CDR3: CASSDDFTGTGRYEQYF

J: TRBJ1-2
V: TRBV9
size: -
D: -
DNA: TGTGCCAGCAGCGTAGGAAGGGGGGGCAACTATGGCTACACCTTC
CDR3: CASSVGRGGNYGYTF

J: TRBJ2-1
V: TRBV6-1
size: -
D: TRBD1
DNA: TGTGCCAGCAGGAGGACAGGGGCCCAACATGGGCAGTTCTTC
CDR3: CASRRTGAQHGQFF

J: TRBJ1-4
V: TRBV2
size: -
D: -
DNA: TGTGCCAGCAGGAGGGTGGGCGGTAATGAAAAACTGTTTTTT
CDR3: CASRRVGGNEKLFF

J: TRBJ1-3
V: TRBV27
size: -
D: -
DNA: TGTGCCAGCAGTTTCAAGAGGTATCCGGCTGGAAACACCATATATTTT
CDR3: CASSFKRYPAGNTIYF